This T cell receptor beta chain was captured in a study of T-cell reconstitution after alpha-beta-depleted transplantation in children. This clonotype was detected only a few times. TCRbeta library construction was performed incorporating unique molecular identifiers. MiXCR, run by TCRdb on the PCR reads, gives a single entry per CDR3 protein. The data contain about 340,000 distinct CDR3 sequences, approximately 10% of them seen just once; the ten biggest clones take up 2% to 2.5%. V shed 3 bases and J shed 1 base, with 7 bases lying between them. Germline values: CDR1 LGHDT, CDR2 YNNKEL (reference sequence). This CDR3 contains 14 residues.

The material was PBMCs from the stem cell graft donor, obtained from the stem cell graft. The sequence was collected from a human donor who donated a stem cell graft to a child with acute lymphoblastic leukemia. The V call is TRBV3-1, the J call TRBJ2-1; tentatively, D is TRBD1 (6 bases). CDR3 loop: CASSQDSSYNEQFF. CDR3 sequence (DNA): TGTGCCAGCAGCCAGGACAGTTCCTACAATGAGCAGTTCTTC.